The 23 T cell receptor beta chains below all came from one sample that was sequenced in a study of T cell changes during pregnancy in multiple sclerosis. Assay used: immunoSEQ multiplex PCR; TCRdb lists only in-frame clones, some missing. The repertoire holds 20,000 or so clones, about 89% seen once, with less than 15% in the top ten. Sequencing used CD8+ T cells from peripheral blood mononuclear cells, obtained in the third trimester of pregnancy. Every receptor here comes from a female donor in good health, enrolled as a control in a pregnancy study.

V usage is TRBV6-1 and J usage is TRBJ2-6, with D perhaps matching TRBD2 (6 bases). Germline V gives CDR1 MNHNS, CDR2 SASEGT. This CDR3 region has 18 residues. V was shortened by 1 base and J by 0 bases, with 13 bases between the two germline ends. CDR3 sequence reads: CASSEEGTSTSGANVLTF. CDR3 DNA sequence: TGTGCCAGCAGTGAAGAGGGGACTTCAACCTCTGGGGCCAACGTCCTGACTTTC.

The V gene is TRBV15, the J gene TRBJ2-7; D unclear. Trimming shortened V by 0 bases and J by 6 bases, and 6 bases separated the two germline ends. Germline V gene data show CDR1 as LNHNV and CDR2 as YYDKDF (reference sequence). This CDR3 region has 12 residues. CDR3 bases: TGTGCCACCAGCAGAGATTCGTTCGAGCAGTACTTC. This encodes CATSRDSFEQYF.

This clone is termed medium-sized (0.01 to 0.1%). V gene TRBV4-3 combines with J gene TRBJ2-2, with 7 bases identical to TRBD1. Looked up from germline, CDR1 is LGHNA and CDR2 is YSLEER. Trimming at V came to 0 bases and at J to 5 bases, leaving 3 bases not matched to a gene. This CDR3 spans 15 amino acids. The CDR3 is CASSQDPGGTGELFF. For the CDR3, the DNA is TGCGCCAGCAGCCAAGATCCAGGGGGAACCGGGGAGCTGTTTTTT.

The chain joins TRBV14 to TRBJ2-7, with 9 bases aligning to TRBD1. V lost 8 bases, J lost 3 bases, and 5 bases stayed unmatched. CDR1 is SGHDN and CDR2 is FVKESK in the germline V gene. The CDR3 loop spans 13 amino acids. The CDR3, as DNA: TGTGCCAGCTCGTGGGGACAGGGCTACGAGCAGTACTTC. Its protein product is CASSWGQGYEQYF.

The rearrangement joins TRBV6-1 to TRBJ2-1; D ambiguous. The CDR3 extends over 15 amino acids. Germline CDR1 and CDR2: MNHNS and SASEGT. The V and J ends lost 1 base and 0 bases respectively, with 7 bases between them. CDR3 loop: CASSEEAGSYNEQFF. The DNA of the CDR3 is TGTGCCAGCAGTGAAGAGGCAGGCTCCTACAATGAGCAGTTCTTC.

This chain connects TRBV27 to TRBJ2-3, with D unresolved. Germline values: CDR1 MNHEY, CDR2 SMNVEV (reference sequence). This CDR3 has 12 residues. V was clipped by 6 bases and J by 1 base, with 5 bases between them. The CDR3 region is CASSSGTDTQYF. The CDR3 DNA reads TGTGCCAGCAGCTCGGGCACAGATACGCAGTATTTT.

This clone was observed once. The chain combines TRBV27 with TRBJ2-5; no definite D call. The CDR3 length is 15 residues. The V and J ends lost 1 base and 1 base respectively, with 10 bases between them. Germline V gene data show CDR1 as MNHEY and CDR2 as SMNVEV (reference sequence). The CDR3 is CASSLLDRFQETQYF. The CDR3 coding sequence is TGTGCCAGCAGTTTATTAGATCGCTTCCAAGAGACCCAGTACTTC.

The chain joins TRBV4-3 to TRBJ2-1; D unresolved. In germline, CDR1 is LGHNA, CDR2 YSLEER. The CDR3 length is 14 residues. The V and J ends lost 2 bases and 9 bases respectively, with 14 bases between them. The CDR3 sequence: CASSQFELSGEQFF. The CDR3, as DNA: TGCGCCAGCAGCCAATTCGAGTTGAGTGGTGAGCAGTTCTTC.

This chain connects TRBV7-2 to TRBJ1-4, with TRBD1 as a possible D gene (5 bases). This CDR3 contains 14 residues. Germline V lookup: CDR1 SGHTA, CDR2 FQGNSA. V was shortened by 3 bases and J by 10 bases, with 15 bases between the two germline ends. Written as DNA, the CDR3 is TGTGCCAGCAGCTTTTACAGGCACCCGGGAAAACTGTTTTTT. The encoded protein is CASSFYRHPGKLFF.

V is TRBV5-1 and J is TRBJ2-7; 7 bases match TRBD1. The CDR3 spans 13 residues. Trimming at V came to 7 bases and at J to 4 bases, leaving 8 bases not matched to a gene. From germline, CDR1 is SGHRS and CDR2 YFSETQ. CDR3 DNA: TGCGCCAGCCTAACAGGGGTAGGGTACGAGCAGTACTTC. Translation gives CASLTGVGYEQYF.

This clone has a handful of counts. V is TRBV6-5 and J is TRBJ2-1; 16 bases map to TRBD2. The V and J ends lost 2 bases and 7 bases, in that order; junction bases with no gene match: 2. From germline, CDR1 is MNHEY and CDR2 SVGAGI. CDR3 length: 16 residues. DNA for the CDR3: TGTGCCAGCAGTTACACGGGACTAGCGGGAGGGAATGAGCAGTTCTTC. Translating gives CASSYTGLAGGNEQFF.

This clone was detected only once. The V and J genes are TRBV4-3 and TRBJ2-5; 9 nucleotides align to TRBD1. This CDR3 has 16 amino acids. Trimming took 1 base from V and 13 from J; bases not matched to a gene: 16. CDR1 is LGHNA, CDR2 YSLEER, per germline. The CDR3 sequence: CASSQVFIGTGNEVYF. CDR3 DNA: TGCGCCAGCAGCCAAGTTTTCATTGGGACAGGGAATGAGGTGTACTTC.

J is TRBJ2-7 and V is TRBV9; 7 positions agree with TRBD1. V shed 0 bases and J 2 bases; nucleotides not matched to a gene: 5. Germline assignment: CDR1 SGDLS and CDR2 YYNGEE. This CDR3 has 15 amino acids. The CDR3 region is CASSVGDSPPYEQYF. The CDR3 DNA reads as TGTGCCAGCAGCGTAGGGGACAGCCCCCCCTACGAGCAGTACTTC.

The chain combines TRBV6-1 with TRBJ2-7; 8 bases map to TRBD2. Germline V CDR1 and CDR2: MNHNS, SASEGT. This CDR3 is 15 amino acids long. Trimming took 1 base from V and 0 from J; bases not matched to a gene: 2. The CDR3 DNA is TGTGCCAGCAGTGAAGGCGGGGGGCTCTCCTACGAGCAGTACTTC. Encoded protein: CASSEGGGLSYEQYF.

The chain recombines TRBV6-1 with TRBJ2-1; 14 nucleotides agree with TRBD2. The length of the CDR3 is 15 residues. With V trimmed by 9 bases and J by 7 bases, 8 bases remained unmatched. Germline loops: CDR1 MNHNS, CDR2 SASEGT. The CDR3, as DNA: TGTGCCAGTCACCTGACTAGCGGGGGGGTGAATGAGCAGTTCTTC. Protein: CASHLTSGGVNEQFF.

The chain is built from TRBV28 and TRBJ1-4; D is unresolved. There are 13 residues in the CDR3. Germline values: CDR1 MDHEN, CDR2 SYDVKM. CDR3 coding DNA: TGTGCAAGCGAGAGGGCAACTAATGAAAAACTGTTTTTT. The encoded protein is CASERATNEKLFF.

The CDR3, as DNA: TGCGCCAGCAGCTTACCGGGGGAGCAGTACTTC. Its translation: CASSLPGEQYF. The chain recombines TRBV5-1 with TRBJ2-7, with D perhaps TRBD2 (5 bases). V was cut by 2 bases and J by 7 bases, with 7 bases left in between. The CDR3 runs 11 residues. CDR1 is SGHRS, CDR2 YFSETQ, per germline.

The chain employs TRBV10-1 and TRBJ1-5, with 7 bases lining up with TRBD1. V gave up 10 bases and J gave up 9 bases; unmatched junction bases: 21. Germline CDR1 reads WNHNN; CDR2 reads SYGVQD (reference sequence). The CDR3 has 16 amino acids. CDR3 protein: CAIQLQGVGGYGPQHF. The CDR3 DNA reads TGCGCCATCCAACTCCAGGGGGTGGGGGGATATGGGCCCCAGCATTTT.

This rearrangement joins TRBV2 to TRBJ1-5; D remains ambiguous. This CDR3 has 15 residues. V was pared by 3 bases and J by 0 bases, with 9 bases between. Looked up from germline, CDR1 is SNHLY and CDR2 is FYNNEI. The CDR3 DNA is TGTGCCAGCAGTGACATCGGAGCTAGCAATCAGCCCCAGCATTTT. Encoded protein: CASSDIGASNQPQHF.

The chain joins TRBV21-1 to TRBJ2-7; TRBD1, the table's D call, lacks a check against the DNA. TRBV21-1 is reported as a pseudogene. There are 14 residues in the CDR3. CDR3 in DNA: TGTGCCAGCAGCAAAAAAACAGGGGGCTACGAGCAGTACTTC. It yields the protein CASSKKTGGYEQYF.

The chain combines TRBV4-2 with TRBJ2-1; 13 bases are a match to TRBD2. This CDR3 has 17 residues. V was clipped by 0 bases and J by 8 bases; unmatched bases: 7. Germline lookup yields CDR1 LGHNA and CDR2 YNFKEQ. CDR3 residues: CASSQEVGLAGVHEQFF. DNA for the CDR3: TGTGCCAGCAGCCAAGAGGTTGGACTAGCGGGAGTTCATGAGCAGTTCTTC.

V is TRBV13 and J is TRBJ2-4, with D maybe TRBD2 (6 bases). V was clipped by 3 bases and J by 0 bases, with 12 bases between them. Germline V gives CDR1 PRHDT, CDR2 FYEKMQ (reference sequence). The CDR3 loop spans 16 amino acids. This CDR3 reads CASSLGRSIAKNIQYF. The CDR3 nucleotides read TGTGCCAGCAGCTTGGGGAGGAGCATAGCCAAAAACATTCAGTACTTC. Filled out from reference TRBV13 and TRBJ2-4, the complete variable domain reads AAGVIQSPRHLIKEKRETATLKCYPIPRHDTVYWYQQGPGQDPQFLISFYEKMQSDKGSIPDRFSAQQFSDYHSELNMSSLELGDSALYFCASSLGRSIAKNIQYFGAGTRLSVL.

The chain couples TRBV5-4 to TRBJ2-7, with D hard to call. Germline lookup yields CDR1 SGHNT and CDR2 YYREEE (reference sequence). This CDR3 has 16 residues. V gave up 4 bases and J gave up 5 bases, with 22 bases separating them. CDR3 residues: CASSNKNSWYDDEQYF. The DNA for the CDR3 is TGTGCCAGCAGCAATAAAAACAGTTGGTACGACGACGAGCAGTACTTC.